This T cell receptor (beta chain) was found in a study of T cells after yellow fever vaccination. At the level of the study: Preparation used SMART-Seq v4 Ultra Low Input for the low-cell-number fractions.

As regards this clonotype: Antigen: not known.

As TCR cDNA was made by 5'RACE template switching, a universal primer site and UMIs were added. TCRdb analysed the 5' RACE reads with MiXCR anew, one entry per CDR3 protein. The sample lists a few hundred thousand distinct CDR3 sequences; approximately 19% were seen once. Findings of the study overall: Repertoires sorted by FACS could include abundant clonotypes that are contaminants from the bulk population. A faster peak, day 5 versus 15, was reached by the weaker secondary response.

The material sequenced was PBMCs, taken before the yellow fever booster vaccination. The sequence derives from a man in his late teens or twenties who received the YFV17D yellow fever vaccine.

Here the CDR3 reads CASSQDRWGQTFTDTQYF. In DNA form, the CDR3 reads TGTGCCAGCAGCCAAGATAGGTGGGGACAGACATTTACTGATACGCAGTATTTT. V gene TRBV4-2 combines with J gene TRBJ2-3; 7 bases map to TRBD1. J was trimmed by 6 bases and V by 0 bases; bases with no gene match: 15. The length of the CDR3 is 18 residues. CDR1 is LGHNA and CDR2 is YNFKEQ in the germline V gene.